Listed below are T cell receptor beta chains from one sample, sequenced in a study of CD8+ T cells in alopecia areata. The repertoire was sequenced with immunoSEQ multiplex PCR; TCRdb's copy has only in-frame clones and lacks some. The table lists approximately 210,000 clones, roughly 60% of them singletons. Sequencing used CD4+ T cells sorted from blood, obtained at week 24, from a patient treated with tofacitinib. The receptors come from a human donor with alopecia areata. Each CDR3 is given with its conserved first and last residue. Each record gives: J gene, D gene, V gene, clone size, CDR3 DNA, CDR3 protein. A D gene is named only where the DNA matches it firmly. Size is omitted from some rows. Given values are once, few, many or a class for expanded clones.

TRBJ1-1 NA TRBV29-1 NA TGCAGCGTTGCCTTACTGATAATGAACACTGAAGCTTTCTTT CSVALLIMNTEAFF
TRBJ1-4 NA TRBV7-2 few TGTGCCAGCAGCCGGGACGGCACTAATGAAAAACTGTTTTTT CASSRDGTNEKLFF
TRBJ2-7 TRBD2 TRBV11-2 few TGTGCCAGCAGCTTAAGGGACTACTACCGCGAGCAGTACTTC CASSLRDYYREQYF
TRBJ1-1 NA TRBV23-1 NA TGCGCCAGCAGTCAATCAATCCAAGCTTTCTTT CASSQSIQAFF
TRBJ1-2 NA TRBV2 NA TGTGCCAGCACACAGATGACTAACTATGGCTACACCTTC CASTQMTNYGYTF
TRBJ2-7 TRBD2 TRBV10-3 NA TGTGCCATCAGCTTAGCGGGGGGACATTACGAGCAGTACTTC CAISLAGGHYEQYF
TRBJ1-5 NA TRBV10-2 NA TGCGCCAGCAGTTCGCCGGACAGATACAATCAGCCCCAGCATTTT CASSSPDRYNQPQHF
TRBJ1-1 TRBD1 TRBV30 once TGTGCCTGGCGTGGGGCAGGGGGGAACACTGAAGCTTTCTTT CAWRGAGGNTEAFF
TRBJ2-6 NA TRBV15 NA TGTGCCACCAGCAGAGATCCGGCGCCTGAGCTATTAGGCAACGTCCTGACTTTC CATSRDPAPELLGNVLTF
TRBJ2-1 NA TRBV5-1 few TGCGCCAGCAGCCTTGGGACGAGGAATGAGCAGTTCTTC CASSLGTRNEQFF
TRBJ1-2 NA TRBV29-1 once TGCAGCGTTAGTCTCGCGGACACCGGCTACACCTTC CSVSLADTGYTF
TRBJ2-2 TRBD2 TRBV2 NA TGTGCCAGCACAAGGACTAGCGGGGGGGCCGACACCGGGGAGCTGTTTTTT CASTRTSGGADTGELFF
TRBJ1-6 NA TRBV5-6 NA TGTGCCAGCAGCCTTGGGGGACCCCTCCACTTT CASSLGGPLHF
TRBJ1-2 TRBD1 TRBV2 NA TGTGCCAGCAGTGAAGTGGGGACAGGGACGGTTGGCTACACCTTC CASSEVGTGTVGYTF
TRBJ2-1 TRBD1 TRBV29-1 once TGTGGGACAGGGAACAATGAGCAGTTCTTC CGTGNNEQFF
TRBJ2-3 NA TRBV7-8 few TGTGCCAGCAGCCGACGCGAGGGAGATACGCAGTATTTT CASSRREGDTQYF
TRBJ1-2 NA TRBV6-1 NA TGTGCCAGCAGTGTTGTAGTAGGGGCCGGTTCGGATGGCTACACCTTC CASSVVVGAGSDGYTF
TRBJ1-2 NA TRBV30 NA TGTGCCTGGAGTGCCTATACAGGTTTTGGCTACACCTTC CAWSAYTGFGYTF
TRBJ2-3 TRBD2 TRBV5-4 once TGTGCCAGCAGCCTGGGACTAGCGGGCGGAGTGGGCACAGATACGCAGTATTTT CASSLGLAGGVGTDTQYF
TRBJ2-5 NA TRBV5-6 NA TGTGCCAGCAGCTTGAGGGGTCAAGAGACCCAGTACTTC CASSLRGQETQYF
TRBJ1-2 NA TRBV30 few TGTGCCTGGATCACAGGCCCAGCCACAACCAACTATGGCTACACCTTC CAWITGPATTNYGYTF
TRBJ1-3 TRBD1 TRBV30 NA TGTGCCTGGATGGGGGGATCCGGGACAGGCTCTGGAAACACCATATATTTT CAWMGGSGTGSGNTIYF